Presented here are 21 T cell receptor beta chains from one specimen sequenced in a study of T cells after yellow fever vaccination. TCRdb called the 5' RACE reads again in MiXCR, with one record for every CDR3 protein. The sample consists of roughly 170,000 distinct CDR3 sequences, approximately 6.2% of them appearing once. The source material was CD4+ T cells sorted from PBMCs, sampled on the day of the first yellow fever vaccination. These receptors were collected from a man aged 18 to 30 who received the YFV17D yellow fever vaccine.

This rearrangement joins TRBV20-1 to TRBJ2-2; no clear D gene. Germline CDR1 is DFQATT and CDR2 is SNEGSKA (reference sequence). V gave up 2 bases and J gave up 1 base, with 2 bases separating them. This CDR3 comprises 12 residues. The CDR3 reads CSARKNTGELFF. The CDR3 DNA follows: TGCAGTGCTAGAAAGAACACCGGGGAGCTGTTTTTT.

The V call is TRBV5-6, the J call TRBJ2-7, with D possibly TRBD1 on 6 matching bases. V was cut by 5 bases and J by 5 bases, with 14 bases left in between. Germline values: CDR1 SGHDT, CDR2 YYEEEE. The CDR3 has 13 amino acids. The CDR3 region is CASSPRGSHEQYF. The DNA of the CDR3 is TGTGCCAGCAGTCCCAGGGGTTCCCACGAGCAGTACTTC.

This clonotype was seen only a few times. This chain uses TRBV6-1 with TRBJ2-5, with D perhaps TRBD2 (6 bases). The germline gives CDR1 MNHNS, CDR2 SASEGT. This CDR3 region has 14 residues. Trimming cost V 5 bases and J 5 bases, with 15 bases left between them. The CDR3 region has the DNA TGTGCCAGCAGTCGGACGGCCGCGGGGGAGACCCAGTACTTC. It codes for CASSRTAAGETQYF.

The table lists this clonotype with a few counts. J is TRBJ1-3 and V is TRBV24-1, with TRBD1 matching over 7 bases. Germline lookup yields CDR1 KGHDR and CDR2 SFDVKD. This CDR3 is 14 amino acids long. The trim removed 5 bases at V and 4 bases at J, leaving 4 bases unmatched. For the CDR3, the DNA is TGTGCCACCAGTGCCCCGGGACAGGGAAACACCATATATTTT. Translating gives CATSAPGQGNTIYF.

The table lists this clonotype with a few counts. The genes are TRBV7-3 and TRBJ2-7; 9 bases match TRBD2. This CDR3 region has 18 residues. After removal of 0 bases from V and 2 bases from J, the junction contained 11 bases not matched to a gene. CDR1 is SGHTA, CDR2 FQGTGA, per germline. The CDR3 DNA sequence: TGTGCCAGCAGCTTAACGGGGTTTGGGCTAGCGGGGACCTACGAGCAGTACGTC. Translation: CASSLTGFGLAGTYEQYV.

This clonotype showed up many times. The chain links TRBV7-8 to TRBJ1-4, with 7 bases matching TRBD1. V lost 2 bases, J lost 4 bases, and 4 bases stayed unmatched. There are 15 residues in the CDR3. CDR1 is SGHVS, CDR2 FQNEAQ, per germline. This CDR3 is CASSLMGQFNEKLFF. The CDR3 DNA reads as TGTGCCAGCAGCTTAATGGGACAGTTTAATGAAAAACTGTTTTTT.

This CDR3 reads CSAAGVPGNTIYF. The CDR3 region has the DNA TGCAGTGCTGCCGGGGTCCCTGGAAACACCATATATTTT. The chain employs TRBV20-1 and TRBJ1-3; D remains unclear. Germline V gene sequence: CDR1 DFQATT, CDR2 SNEGSKA (reference sequence). CDR3 size: 13 residues. The V gene lost 5 bases and the J gene lost 2 bases, with 10 bases spanning the gap.

The chain joins TRBV10-3 to TRBJ2-3; possible D gene TRBD1, 6 bases. The CDR3 is 16 residues long. Between the trimmed V and J ends, which lost 4 bases and 4 bases, there was a span of 18 bases. CDR1 and CDR2 (germline): ENHRY, SYGVKD. The CDR3 is CAISGFGGRSADTQYF. In DNA, the CDR3 is TGTGCCATCAGTGGTTTTGGGGGCCGGTCCGCAGATACGCAGTATTTT.

This clonotype was observed at least ten times. V gene TRBV3-1 combines with J gene TRBJ2-7; possibly TRBD2 for D (5 bases). Germline CDR1 and CDR2: LGHDT and YNNKEL (reference sequence). This CDR3 has 10 amino acids. V shed 11 bases and J shed 4 bases, with 9 bases lying between them. CDR3 bases: TGTGCCGGCCGGGGATACGAGCAGTACGTC. Amino acid sequence: CAGRGYEQYV.

This clonotype has just one count. The chain links TRBV7-6 to TRBJ2-6; a possible D gene is TRBD1 (6 bases). The V end lost 7 bases, the J end lost 1 base, and 14 bases lay between the germline ends. Germline V gene data show CDR1 as SGHVS and CDR2 as FNYEAQ. The CDR3 sequence is 16 residues long. For the CDR3, the DNA is TGTGCCAGCACTTTCGACAGGCCGTCTGGGGCCAACGTCCTGACTTTC. Protein sequence: CASTFDRPSGANVLTF.

This clonotype was counted a few times. V gene TRBV4-1 combines with J gene TRBJ1-3; D gene unclear. The CDR3 totals 14 residues. V was cut by 1 base and J by 0 bases, with 4 bases left in between. CDR1 is MGHRA, CDR2 YSYEKL, per germline. CDR3 residues: CASSQGHSGNTIYF. The CDR3 DNA reads TGCGCCAGCAGCCAAGGCCACTCTGGAAACACCATATATTTT.

This clonotype was seen repeatedly, ten times or more. This chain joins TRBV12-3 or TRBV12-4 and TRBJ1-5; TRBD1 is a possible D gene (5 bases). V gave up 1 base and J gave up 7 bases, with 14 bases separating them. The CDR3 has 15 residues. The CDR3 DNA reads as TGTGCCAGCAGTTTAGAGGGCAGGGCAGGGCAGCCCCAGCATTTT. It yields the protein CASSLEGRAGQPQHF.

The chain combines TRBV7-2 with TRBJ2-3; D is undetermined. Trimming stripped 9 bases from V and 6 bases from J, with 16 bases between. CDR3 length: 13 residues. Germline assignment: CDR1 SGHTA and CDR2 FQGNSA. CDR3 DNA: TGTGCCAGTAACCTCCTATTGGCGGATACGCAGTATTTT. It encodes CASNLLLADTQYF.

The chain combines TRBV9 with TRBJ2-3; no definite D call. The germline CDR1 and CDR2 sequences are SGDLS and YYNGEE. This CDR3 region has 13 residues. V was trimmed by 0 bases and J by 4 bases, leaving 6 bases between them. CDR3 nucleotides: TGTGCCAGCAGCGTAGCTATCGCAGATACGCAGTATTTT. This translates into CASSVAIADTQYF.

This clonotype was detected only a few times. The chain combines TRBV12-3 or TRBV12-4 with TRBJ2-7; 10 bases are a match to TRBD1. The CDR3 runs 14 residues. The J segment lost 4 bases and the V segment lost 6 bases, leaving 6 bases of the junction unmatched. This CDR3 reads CASSKDRGIYEQYF. As DNA, the CDR3 is TGTGCCAGCAGCAAGGACAGGGGGATATACGAGCAGTACTTC.

Many counts were recorded for this clonotype. V gene TRBV5-1 combines with J gene TRBJ2-7; possible D gene TRBD1, 5 bases. Germline V gene data show CDR1 as SGHRS and CDR2 as YFSETQ. The V end lost 2 bases, the J end lost 3 bases, and 9 bases lay between the germline ends. The CDR3 totals 13 residues. The CDR3 region has the DNA TGCGCCAGCAGCTTTCTCGACAGCTACGAGCAGTACGTC. This gives the protein CASSFLDSYEQYV.

This clonotype was recorded many times. The V call is TRBV5-1, the J call TRBJ1-3; the D is unclear. CDR1 is SGHRS, CDR2 YFSETQ, per germline. The CDR3 is 15 residues long. V was shortened by 1 base and J by 4 bases, with 12 bases between the two germline ends. CDR3 in amino acids: CASSLSFRTGNTIYF. In DNA, the CDR3 is TGCGCCAGCAGCTTGTCGTTCCGCACGGGAAACACCATATATTTT.

This clonotype has ten or more counts. J is TRBJ2-7 and V is TRBV12-3 or TRBV12-4; 12 nucleotides line up with TRBD2. The CDR3 extends over 15 amino acids. The V segment lost 4 bases and the J segment 6 bases; nucleotides outside the gene matches: 7. The CDR3 DNA is TGTGCCAGCAGTTCCGGGACTAGCGGGTTACTCGAGCAGTACTTC. The encoded protein is CASSSGTSGLLEQYF.

This clonotype was counted many times. The genes are TRBV5-1 and TRBJ2-5; possible D gene TRBD2, 5 bases. V was cut by 0 bases and J by 4 bases, with 22 bases left in between. This CDR3 is 18 amino acids long. CDR1 and CDR2 from the germline V gene are SGHRS and YFSETQ. This chain's CDR3 is CASSLDGGALGLGETQYF. For the CDR3, the DNA is TGCGCCAGCAGCTTGGATGGAGGAGCGCTCGGACTGGGAGAGACCCAGTACTTC.

This clonotype was detected ten times or more. The chain carries TRBV18 and TRBJ1-6, with a tentative D call TRBD1 (5 bases). Germline CDR1 reads KGHSH; CDR2 reads LQKENI. The CDR3 consists of 15 residues. Between the trimmed V and J ends, which lost 4 bases and 7 bases, there was a span of 14 bases. The chain's CDR3 is CASSLTRGENSPLHF. The CDR3 coding sequence is TGTGCCAGCTCACTCACGCGGGGGGAAAATTCACCCCTCCACTTT.

The chain couples TRBV7-9 to TRBJ2-3, with TRBD2 as a possible D gene (6 bases). Germline V gene lookup returns CDR1 SEHNR and CDR2 FQNEAQ (reference sequence). V was shortened by 4 bases and J by 0 bases, with 17 bases between the two germline ends. The CDR3 totals 17 residues. The CDR3 nucleotides are TGTGCCAGCAGCTCCCCCCTTGGCGGGATAAGCACAGATACGCAGTATTTT. Its protein product is CASSSPLGGISTDTQYF.